Each of the 29 T cell receptor beta chains below was sequenced from the same sample in a study of T cells in Graves' hyperthyroidism and ophthalmopathy. Regions amplified from RNA transcripts were the TCR beta CDR3 regions. Using the HTBI primer set, a first-round RT-PCR was run on the TCR CDR3. In TCRdb, the multiplex PCR reads were re-called with MiXCR into one record per CDR3 protein. The data contain 640,000 or so distinct CDR3 sequences, 14% of them singletons. The sample taken for sequencing was blood. Receptor source: a woman in her late teens or twenties with Graves' ophthalmopathy.

This sequence joins TRBV6-2 or TRBV6-3 and TRBJ2-6, with 7 positions matching TRBD1. With V trimmed by 4 bases and J by 2 bases, 11 bases remained unmatched. Germline CDR1 and CDR2: MNHEY and SVGEGT. CDR3 length: 18 residues. This CDR3 reads CASSFQNRGSPGANVLTF. The CDR3 bases are TGTGCCAGCAGTTTTCAGAACAGGGGCTCACCTGGGGCCAACGTCCTGACTTTC.

This clonotype was recorded at least ten times. This chain links TRBV12-3 or TRBV12-4 with TRBJ2-7; D is perhaps TRBD2 (6 bases). The CDR3 is made up of 19 amino acids. Trimming pared 5 bases from V and 3 bases from J, leaving 29 bases between. CDR3 sequence (DNA): TGTGCCAGCAGTGAAAGGAGTCGGGGTCTGGGGGGAGGCGGCTACGAGCAGTACTTC. This gives the protein CASSERSRGLGGGGYEQYF.

This clonotype has at least ten counts. The chain is built from TRBV10-3 and TRBJ1-1, with no clear D. This CDR3 spans 13 amino acids. V lost 3 bases and J 3 bases, leaving 8 bases between the germline ends. Germline V CDR1 and CDR2: ENHRY, SYGVKD. The CDR3 nucleotides are TGTGCCATCAGTGAACATACGGACACTGAAGCTTTCTTT. Its protein is CAISEHTDTEAFF.

In this sample, this clonotype turned up many times. The chain has TRBV28 and TRBJ1-1; 10 bases line up with TRBD1. Germline V lookup: CDR1 MDHEN, CDR2 SYDVKM. The CDR3 length is 15 residues. V shed 8 bases and J 3 bases; nucleotides not matched to a gene: 9. The CDR3 DNA follows: TGTGCCAGCCGGGACAGGGGCTTGTGGGACACTGAAGCTTTCTTT. Its protein is CASRDRGLWDTEAFF.

At least ten counts were recorded for this clonotype. V gene TRBV6-5 combines with J gene TRBJ2-7; 11 bases map to TRBD2. V was clipped by 0 bases and J by 3 bases; unmatched bases: 4. Germline V gives CDR1 MNHEY, CDR2 SVGAGI. The CDR3 consists of 16 residues. In DNA, the CDR3 is TGTGCCAGCAGTTACTCGAAACTAGCGGGAGACTACGAGCAGTACTTC. Its translation: CASSYSKLAGDYEQYF.

This clonotype was seen a few times. The rearrangement links TRBV7-6 to TRBJ1-4; TRBD1 matches 8 bases. V lost 5 bases, J lost 7 bases, and 6 bases stayed unmatched. This CDR3 has 14 amino acids. Germline V gene lookup returns CDR1 SGHVS and CDR2 FNYEAQ. CDR3 sequence reads: CASSQPGGREKLFF. CDR3 DNA: TGTGCCAGCAGCCAGCCAGGGGGCCGTGAAAAACTGTTTTTT.

This clonotype was observed at least ten times. This chain uses TRBV2 with TRBJ1-5; D is uncertain. The CDR3 contains 13 residues. Per germline, CDR1 SNHLY and CDR2 FYNNEI. Trimming removed 6 bases from V and 6 bases from J, with 12 bases in between. CDR3 nucleotide sequence: TGTGCCAGCAGCTCAAGACGGGTTCAGCCCCAGCATTTT. Protein product: CASSSRRVQPQHF.

In the case of this clonotype: The junction and the germline gene differ at one end; a read error may be behind it. The rearrangement links TRBV7-9 to TRBJ1-4; 12 bases agree with TRBD1. Germline values: CDR1 SEHNR, CDR2 FQNEAQ (reference sequence). The CDR3 runs 16 residues. CDR3 bases: TGTGCCAGCAGCTCGGGACAGGGGGCAACTGATGAAAAACTGTTTTTT. Translation: CASSSGQGATDEKLFF.

This clonotype was counted ten times or more. The J gene is TRBJ2-2, the V gene TRBV7-3, with 14 bases aligning to TRBD2. Per the germline V gene, CDR1 is SGHTA and CDR2 is FQGTGA. After removal of 4 bases from V and 3 bases from J, the junction contained 4 bases not matched to a gene. CDR3 length: 17 amino acids. The CDR3 sequence: CASSSGTSGRDTGELFF. In DNA form, the CDR3 reads TGTGCCAGCAGCTCGGGGACTAGCGGGAGAGACACCGGGGAGCTGTTTTTT.

Ten or more counts support this clonotype. The chain joins TRBV20-1 to TRBJ2-3; 7 bases are a match to TRBD2. The junction had 2 bases not matched to a gene; V was cut back by 0 bases and J by 2 bases. The CDR3 totals 14 residues. CDR1 is DFQATT and CDR2 is SNEGSKA in the germline V gene (reference sequence). CDR3 in amino acids: CSARDGGVTDTQYF. The CDR3 DNA is TGCAGTGCTAGAGATGGGGGGGTCACAGATACGCAGTATTTT.

The J gene is TRBJ1-6, the V gene TRBV4-1; weak D call: TRBD1 (5 bases). Trimming pared 2 bases from V and 5 bases from J, leaving 13 bases between. The CDR3 has 16 amino acids. Per germline, CDR1 MGHRA and CDR2 YSYEKL. The DNA for the CDR3 is TGCGCCAGCAGCCAAACTGGGGGAAACGATAATTCACCCCTCCACTTT. It is translated as CASSQTGGNDNSPLHF.

The sample holds many counts of this clonotype. J is TRBJ2-1 and V is TRBV12-5; no firm D call. Trimming left V 0 bases short and J 4 bases short, with 10 bases between. The V gene's germline CDR1 is LGHNT and CDR2 FRNRAP. The CDR3 length is 15 residues. CDR3 sequence (DNA): TGTGCTAGTGGTTTGGTAAAGGAACCTTACAATGAGCAGTTCTTC. It specifies CASGLVKEPYNEQFF.

This clonotype was picked up many times. The rearrangement joins TRBV9 to TRBJ1-1; D unclear. The CDR3 length is 13 residues. Germline CDR1 SGDLS, CDR2 YYNGEE. Trimming left V 0 bases short and J 5 bases short, with 8 bases between. CDR3 nucleotides: TGTGCCAGCAGCGTAGGTGCGGTTACTGAAGCTTTCTTT. Protein product: CASSVGAVTEAFF.

This clonotype has at least ten counts. The gene calls are TRBV3-1 and TRBJ2-7, with 8 bases that match TRBD2. Germline V gene lookup returns CDR1 LGHDT and CDR2 YNNKEL (reference sequence). The ends lost 1 base at V and 7 bases at J; junction bases unmatched: 9. The CDR3 spans 15 residues. In nucleotides, the CDR3 is TGTGCCAGCAGCCAAGCTTGGGGACTAGGAGGGGAGCAGTACTTC. This codes for CASSQAWGLGGEQYF.

The V and J genes are TRBV6-1 and TRBJ2-1; TRBD2 matches at 9 bases. The V gene end was trimmed by 4 bases and the J gene end by 8 bases; junction bases not matched to a gene: 21. The CDR3 length is 19 residues. Germline CDR1 MNHNS, CDR2 SASEGT. In DNA, the CDR3 is TGTGCCAGCAGTGTCTTGGCTTGGGGGGCGGGAGGGCCGGTGGATGAGCAGTTCTTC. Residues: CASSVLAWGAGGPVDEQFF.

There are many counts of this clonotype. The genes are TRBV29-1 and TRBJ1-1; D is undetermined. The CDR3 covers 12 residues. Germline assignment: CDR1 SQVTM and CDR2 ANQGSEA. Between the trimmed V and J ends, which lost 7 bases and 1 base, there was a span of 10 bases. Written as DNA, the CDR3 is TGCAGCGGCGAAGAGAGGAACACTGAAGCTTTCTTT. It codes for CSGEERNTEAFF.

This clonotype was picked up many times. The chain links TRBV27 to TRBJ1-1; D gene uncertain. The length of the CDR3 is 13 residues. V shed 5 bases and J shed 7 bases, with 14 bases lying between them. CDR1 and CDR2 from the germline V gene are MNHEY and SMNVEV (reference sequence). As DNA, the CDR3 is TGTGCCAGCAGTCCACTACTGGGTCGTGAAGCTTTCTTT. Translating it yields CASSPLLGREAFF.

This clonotype showed up just a few times. The rearrangement joins TRBV5-6 to TRBJ1-1; TRBD1 might be the D (6 bases). The CDR3 sequence is 17 residues long. Deletions cut 4 bases from V and 1 base from J, with 20 bases between. Germline V gives CDR1 SGHDT, CDR2 YYEEEE. CDR3 residues: CASSLLRDTVGNTEAFF. CDR3 DNA sequence: TGTGCCAGCAGCCTGCTCCGGGACACGGTAGGGAACACTGAAGCTTTCTTT.

This clonotype was found many times. DNA for the CDR3: TGCAGTGTCGGGGACCCCCTGGGATACGAGCAGTACTTC. Protein product: CSVGDPLGYEQYF. The chain recombines TRBV20-1 with TRBJ2-7, with D perhaps matching TRBD1 or TRBD2 (5 bases each). Trimming cost V 7 bases and J 4 bases, with 17 bases left between them. This CDR3 region has 13 residues. Germline V gene data show CDR1 as DFQATT and CDR2 as SNEGSKA (reference sequence).

This clonotype was counted a few times. J is TRBJ1-2 and V is TRBV18; D is unclear. The CDR3 extends over 15 amino acids. CDR1 is KGHSH, CDR2 LQKENI, per germline. The ends were cut back, 3 bases at V and 2 bases at J, with 13 bases in the middle. For the CDR3, the DNA is TGTGCCAGCTCACCGAATCCGGGCGGGAACTATGGCTACACCTTC. Translated: CASSPNPGGNYGYTF.

This clonotype has only a few counts. V gene TRBV4-1 combines with J gene TRBJ1-4, with 8 bases identical to TRBD1. The CDR3 runs 14 residues. Trimming cost V 5 bases and J 5 bases; bases outside gene matches: 4. The V gene's germline CDR1 is MGHRA and CDR2 YSYEKL. The CDR3 sequence: CASSRQGLNEKLFF. In nucleotides, the CDR3 is TGCGCCAGCAGCAGACAGGGGCTCAATGAAAAACTGTTTTTT.

This clonotype was seen once. It may be a read error: a sequence one base away is much more abundant. The chain joins TRBV20-1 to TRBJ2-5; 12 nucleotides line up with TRBD2. Germline trimming cut 1 base from V and 2 bases from J; bases unmatched to any gene: 17. The CDR3 length is 20 residues. CDR1 is DFQATT and CDR2 is SNEGSKA in the germline V gene (reference sequence). CDR3 sequence: CSARVGGLAGRTVRQETQYF. CDR3 DNA: TGCAGTGCTAGAGTGGGGGGACTAGCGGGTCGGACAGTGAGGCAAGAGACCCAGTACTTC.

This CDR3 is CASSQNNGGNEQFF. CDR3 DNA sequence: TGTGCCAGCAGCCAAAACAATGGGGGCAATGAGCAGTTCTTC. The gene calls are TRBV3-1 and TRBJ2-1, with D tentatively TRBD1 or TRBD2 (5 bases each). Between the trimmed V and J ends, which lost 2 bases and 6 bases, there was a span of 11 bases. The CDR3 runs 14 residues. The germline CDR1 and CDR2 sequences are LGHDT and YNNKEL (reference sequence).

This clonotype was seen ten or more times. V usage is TRBV10-3 and J usage is TRBJ2-6; D remains ambiguous. This CDR3 comprises 14 residues. V lost 2 bases and J 4 bases, leaving 6 bases between the germline ends. Germline V CDR1 and CDR2: ENHRY, SYGVKD. The CDR3 loop is CAISEVAGANVLTF. The CDR3 nucleotides read TGTGCCATCAGTGAGGTAGCAGGGGCCAACGTCCTGACTTTC.

The chain joins TRBV3-1 to TRBJ2-5, with TRBD2 matching over 8 bases. V shed 0 bases and J 5 bases; nucleotides not matched to a gene: 17. The CDR3 consists of 19 residues. Germline V gives CDR1 LGHDT, CDR2 YNNKEL (reference sequence). Here the CDR3 reads CASSQDPSGGGGPRETQYF. The CDR3 DNA reads TGTGCCAGCAGCCAAGATCCCTCGGGGGGGGGAGGCCCCAGGGAGACCCAGTACTTC.

This clonotype was observed many times. J is TRBJ2-2 and V is TRBV6-1; D possibly corresponds to TRBD2 (6 bases). CDR1 and CDR2 from the germline V gene are MNHNS and SASEGT. V was cut by 7 bases and J by 2 bases, with 11 bases left in between. The CDR3 extends over 14 amino acids. Here the CDR3 DNA reads TGTGCCAGCACTCAGGGACTTAACACCGGGGAGCTGTTTTTT. This sequence encodes CASTQGLNTGELFF.

This clonotype has a count of ten or more. The V gene is TRBV3-1, the J gene TRBJ1-4; tentative D call: TRBD1 (5 bases). V was pared by 4 bases and J by 3 bases, with 12 bases between. CDR3 length equals 15 residues. Per the germline V gene, CDR1 is LGHDT and CDR2 is YNNKEL (reference sequence). The CDR3, as DNA: TGTGCCAGCAGCCGGAAAGGGGCGGCTAATGAAAAACTGTTTTTT. This sequence encodes CASSRKGAANEKLFF.

This clonotype was observed a few times. The J gene is TRBJ2-6, the V gene TRBV7-8; 7 bases are a match to TRBD1. V was pared by 5 bases and J by 0 bases, with 10 bases of the junction left unmatched. Germline V gene sequence: CDR1 SGHVS, CDR2 FQNEAQ. This CDR3 spans 18 amino acids. CDR3 amino acids: CASSIHRGPLSGANVLTF. The CDR3 DNA follows: TGTGCCAGCAGCATCCACAGGGGTCCCCTCTCTGGGGCCAACGTCCTGACTTTC.

CDR3 residues: CASSIGTGGEVGYTF. CDR3 sequence (DNA): TGTGCCAGTAGTATTGGAACAGGGGGGGAGGTCGGCTACACCTTC. The chain carries TRBV19 and TRBJ1-2; 8 nucleotides match TRBD1. The CDR3 length is 15 residues. V was pared by 3 bases and J by 8 bases, with 11 bases of the junction left unmatched. Germline V CDR1 and CDR2: LNHDA, SQIVND (reference sequence). The full variable domain, its missing parts supplied by reference TRBV19 and TRBJ1-2, is DGGITQSPKYLFRKEGQNVTLSCEQNLNHDAMYWYRQDPGQGLRLIYYSQIVNDFQKGDIAEGYSVSREKKESFPLTVTSAQKNPTAFYLCASSIGTGGEVGYTFGSGTRLTVV.